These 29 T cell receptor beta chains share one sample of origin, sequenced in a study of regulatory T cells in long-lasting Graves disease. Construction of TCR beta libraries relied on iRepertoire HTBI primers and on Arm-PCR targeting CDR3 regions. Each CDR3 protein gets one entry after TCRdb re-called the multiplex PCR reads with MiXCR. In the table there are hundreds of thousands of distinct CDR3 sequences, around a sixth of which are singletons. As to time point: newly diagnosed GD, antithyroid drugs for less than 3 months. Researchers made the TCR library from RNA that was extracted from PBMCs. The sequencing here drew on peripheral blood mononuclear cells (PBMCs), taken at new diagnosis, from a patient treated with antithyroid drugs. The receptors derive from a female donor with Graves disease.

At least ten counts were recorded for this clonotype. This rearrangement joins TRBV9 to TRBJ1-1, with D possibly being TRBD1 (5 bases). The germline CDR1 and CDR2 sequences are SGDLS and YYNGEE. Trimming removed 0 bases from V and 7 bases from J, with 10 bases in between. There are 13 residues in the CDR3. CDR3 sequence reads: CASSVAGGGEAFF. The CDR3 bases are TGTGCCAGCAGCGTAGCTGGGGGGGGTGAAGCTTTCTTT.

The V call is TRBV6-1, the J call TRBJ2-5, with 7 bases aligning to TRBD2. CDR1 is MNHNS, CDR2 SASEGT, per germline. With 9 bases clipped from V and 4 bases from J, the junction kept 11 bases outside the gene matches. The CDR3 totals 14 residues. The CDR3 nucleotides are TGTGCCAGGGCCGTGGGGGGGGTGATAGAGACCCAGTACTTC. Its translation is CARAVGGVIETQYF.

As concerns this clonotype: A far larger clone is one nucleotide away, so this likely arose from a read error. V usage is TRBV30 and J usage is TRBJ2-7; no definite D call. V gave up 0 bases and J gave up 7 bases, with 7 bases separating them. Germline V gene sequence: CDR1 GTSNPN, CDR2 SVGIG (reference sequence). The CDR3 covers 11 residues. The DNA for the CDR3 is TGTGCCTGGAGTGTAAGAAATGAGCAGTACTTC. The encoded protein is CAWSVRNEQYF.

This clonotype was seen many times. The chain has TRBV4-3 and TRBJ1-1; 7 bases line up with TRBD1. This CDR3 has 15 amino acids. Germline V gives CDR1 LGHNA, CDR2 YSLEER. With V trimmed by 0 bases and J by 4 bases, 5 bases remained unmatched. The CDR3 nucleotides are TGCGCCAGCAGCCAAGATCCAGCAGGGGGCACTGAAGCTTTCTTT. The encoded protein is CASSQDPAGGTEAFF.

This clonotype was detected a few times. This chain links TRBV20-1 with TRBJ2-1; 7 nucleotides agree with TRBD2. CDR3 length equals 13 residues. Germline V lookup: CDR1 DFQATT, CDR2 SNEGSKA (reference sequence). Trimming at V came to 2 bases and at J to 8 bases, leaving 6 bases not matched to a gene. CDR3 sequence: CSARWAGVYEQFF. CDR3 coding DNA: TGCAGTGCTAGATGGGCGGGAGTCTATGAGCAGTTCTTC.

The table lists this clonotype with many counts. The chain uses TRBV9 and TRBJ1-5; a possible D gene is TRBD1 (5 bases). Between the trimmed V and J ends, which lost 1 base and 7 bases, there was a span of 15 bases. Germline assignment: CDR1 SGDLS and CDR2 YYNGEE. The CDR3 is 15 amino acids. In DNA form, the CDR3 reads TGTGCCAGCAGCGTATCCCCAGGGAACGAGCAGCCCCAGCATTTT. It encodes CASSVSPGNEQPQHF.

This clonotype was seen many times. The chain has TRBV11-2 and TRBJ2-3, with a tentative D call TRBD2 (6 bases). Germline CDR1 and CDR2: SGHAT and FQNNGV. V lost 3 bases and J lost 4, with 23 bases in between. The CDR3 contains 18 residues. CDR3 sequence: CASSFTIKASVESDTQYF. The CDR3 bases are TGTGCCAGCAGCTTCACGATAAAGGCTAGCGTTGAGTCAGATACGCAGTATTTT.

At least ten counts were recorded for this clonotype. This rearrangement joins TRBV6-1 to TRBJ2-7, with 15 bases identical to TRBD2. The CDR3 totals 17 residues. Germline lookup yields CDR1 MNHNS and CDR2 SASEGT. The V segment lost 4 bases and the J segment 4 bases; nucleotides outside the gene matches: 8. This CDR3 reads CASSGTSGRARGYEQYF. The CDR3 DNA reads TGTGCCAGCAGTGGGACTAGCGGGAGGGCCCGCGGGTACGAGCAGTACTTC.

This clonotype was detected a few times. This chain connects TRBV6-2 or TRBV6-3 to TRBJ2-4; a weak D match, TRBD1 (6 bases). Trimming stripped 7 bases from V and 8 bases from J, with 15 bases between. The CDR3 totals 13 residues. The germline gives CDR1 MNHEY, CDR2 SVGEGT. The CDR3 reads CASTTGRGDIQYF. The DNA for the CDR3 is TGTGCCAGCACTACAGGGAGAGGGGACATTCAGTACTTC.

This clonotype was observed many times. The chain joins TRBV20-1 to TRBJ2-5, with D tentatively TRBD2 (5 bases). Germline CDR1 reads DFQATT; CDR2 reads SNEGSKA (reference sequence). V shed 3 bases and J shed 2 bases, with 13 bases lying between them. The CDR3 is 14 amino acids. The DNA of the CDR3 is TGCAGTGCTAGTGTCGTGCGCGGGCAAGAGACCCAGTACTTC. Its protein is CSASVVRGQETQYF.

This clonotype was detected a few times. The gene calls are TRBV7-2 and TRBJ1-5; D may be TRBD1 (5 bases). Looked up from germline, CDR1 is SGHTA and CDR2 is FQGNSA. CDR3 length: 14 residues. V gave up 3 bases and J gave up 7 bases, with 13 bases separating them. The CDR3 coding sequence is TGTGCCAGCAGCTTGGCGGGGAAGGGGCAGCCCCAGCATTTT. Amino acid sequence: CASSLAGKGQPQHF. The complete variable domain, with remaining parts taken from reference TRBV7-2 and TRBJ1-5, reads GAGVSQSPSNKVTEKGKDVELRCDPISGHTALYWYRQSLGQGLEFLIYFQGNSAPDKSGLPSDRFSAERTGGSVSTLTIQRTQQEDSAVYLCASSLAGKGQPQHFGDGTRLSIL.

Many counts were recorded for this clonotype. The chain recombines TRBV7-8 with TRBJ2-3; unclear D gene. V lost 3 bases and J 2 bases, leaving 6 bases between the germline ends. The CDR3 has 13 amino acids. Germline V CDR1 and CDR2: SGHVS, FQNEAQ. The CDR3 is CASSFGATDTQYF. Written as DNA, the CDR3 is TGTGCCAGCAGCTTTGGCGCCACAGATACGCAGTATTTT.

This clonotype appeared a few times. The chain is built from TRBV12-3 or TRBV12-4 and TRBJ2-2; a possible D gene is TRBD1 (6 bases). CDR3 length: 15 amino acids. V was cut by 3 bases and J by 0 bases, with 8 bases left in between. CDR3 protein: CASSFGTPNTGELFF. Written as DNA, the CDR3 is TGTGCCAGCAGTTTTGGGACACCGAACACCGGGGAGCTGTTTTTT.

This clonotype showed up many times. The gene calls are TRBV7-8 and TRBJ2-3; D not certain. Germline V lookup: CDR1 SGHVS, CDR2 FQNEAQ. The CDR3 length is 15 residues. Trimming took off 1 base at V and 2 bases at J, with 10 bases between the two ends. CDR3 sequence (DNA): TGTGCCAGCAGCTTAGGATGGGCGGCCACAGATACGCAGTATTTT. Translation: CASSLGWAATDTQYF.

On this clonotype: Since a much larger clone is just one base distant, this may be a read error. For the CDR3, the DNA is TGTGCCAGCAGCTCCATTTTCACAGGGACCGGGGAGCTGCTTTTT. Encoded protein: CASSSIFTGTGELLF. The chain joins TRBV7-9 to TRBJ2-2; TRBD1 might be the D (6 bases). CDR3 length: 15 residues. Germline-derived CDR1 and CDR2 are SEHNR and FQNEAQ (reference sequence).

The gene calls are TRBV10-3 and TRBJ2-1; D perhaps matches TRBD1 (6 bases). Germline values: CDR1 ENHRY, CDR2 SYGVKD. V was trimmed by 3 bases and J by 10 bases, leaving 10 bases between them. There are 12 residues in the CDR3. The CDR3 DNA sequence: TGTGCCATCAGTGATACCGACAGGGAGCAGTTCTTC. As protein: CAISDTDREQFF.

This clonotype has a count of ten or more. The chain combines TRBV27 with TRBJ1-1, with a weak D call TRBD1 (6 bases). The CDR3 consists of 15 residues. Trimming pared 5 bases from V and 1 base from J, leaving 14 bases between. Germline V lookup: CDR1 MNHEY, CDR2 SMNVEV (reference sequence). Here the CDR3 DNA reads TGTGCCAGCAGTATCTTGGGGGCGAGGAACACTGAAGCTTTCTTT. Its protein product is CASSILGARNTEAFF.

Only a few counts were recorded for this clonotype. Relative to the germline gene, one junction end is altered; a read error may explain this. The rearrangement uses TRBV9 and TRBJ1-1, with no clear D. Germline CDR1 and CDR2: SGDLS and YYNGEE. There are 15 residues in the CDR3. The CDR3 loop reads CVSSVEARLNTEAFF. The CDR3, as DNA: TGTGTCAGCAGCGTAGAGGCCAGGCTGAACACTGAAGCTTTCTTT. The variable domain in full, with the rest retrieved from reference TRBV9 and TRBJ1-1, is DSGVTQTPKHLITATGQRVTLRCSPRSGDLSVYWYQQSLDQGLQFLIQYYNGEERAKGNILERFSAQQFPDLHSELNLSSLELGDSALYFCVSSVEARLNTEAFFGQGTRLTVV.

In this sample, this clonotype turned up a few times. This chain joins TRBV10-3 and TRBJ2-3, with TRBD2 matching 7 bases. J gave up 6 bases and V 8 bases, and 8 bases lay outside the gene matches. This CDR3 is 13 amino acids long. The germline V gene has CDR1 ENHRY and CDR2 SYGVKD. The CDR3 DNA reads TGTGCCATCGCGGGAGAGGTGTCGGATACGCAGTATTTT. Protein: CAIAGEVSDTQYF.

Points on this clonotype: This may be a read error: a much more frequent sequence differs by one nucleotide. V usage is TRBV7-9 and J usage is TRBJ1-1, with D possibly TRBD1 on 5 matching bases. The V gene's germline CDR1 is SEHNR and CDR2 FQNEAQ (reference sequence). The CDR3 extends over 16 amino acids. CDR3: CASSLKPNRQNTGAFF. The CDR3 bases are TGTGCCAGCAGCTTAAAACCCAACAGACAGAACACTGGAGCTTTCTTT.

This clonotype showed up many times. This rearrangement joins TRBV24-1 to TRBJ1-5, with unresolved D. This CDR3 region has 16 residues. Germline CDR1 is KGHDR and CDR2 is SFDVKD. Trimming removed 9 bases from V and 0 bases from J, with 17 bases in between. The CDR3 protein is CATPRLLENSNQPQHF. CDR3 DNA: TGTGCCACCCCGCGGTTGCTAGAAAATAGCAATCAGCCCCAGCATTTT.

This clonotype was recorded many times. This chain's CDR3 is CASSQVGGLQGFF. DNA of the CDR3: TGCGCCAGCAGCCAAGTTGGGGGACTCCAGGGGTTCTTC. The chain carries TRBV4-1 and TRBJ2-1; TRBD2 is a possible D gene (6 bases). Germline lookup yields CDR1 MGHRA and CDR2 YSYEKL. V dropped 1 base and J dropped 15 bases, with 16 bases sitting between them. The CDR3 contains 13 residues.

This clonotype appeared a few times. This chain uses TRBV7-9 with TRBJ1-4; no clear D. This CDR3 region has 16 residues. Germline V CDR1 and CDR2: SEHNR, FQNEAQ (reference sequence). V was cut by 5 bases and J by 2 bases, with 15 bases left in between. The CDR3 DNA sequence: TGTGCCAGCAGCCCACACCTAGCGGGGACTAATGAAAAACTGTTTTTT. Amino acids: CASSPHLAGTNEKLFF.

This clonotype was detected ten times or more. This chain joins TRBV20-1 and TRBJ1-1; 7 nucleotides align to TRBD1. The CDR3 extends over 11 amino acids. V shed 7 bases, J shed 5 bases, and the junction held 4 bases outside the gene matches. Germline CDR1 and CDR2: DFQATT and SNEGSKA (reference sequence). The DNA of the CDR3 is TGCAGTGTTTCACAGGGGACTGAAGCTTTCTTT. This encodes CSVSQGTEAFF.

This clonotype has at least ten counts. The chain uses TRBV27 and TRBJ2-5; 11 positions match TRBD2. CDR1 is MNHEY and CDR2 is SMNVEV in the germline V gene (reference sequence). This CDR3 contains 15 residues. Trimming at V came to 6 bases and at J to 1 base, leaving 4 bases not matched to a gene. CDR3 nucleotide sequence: TGTGCCAGCAGCCCTAGCGGGGGGTTCCAAGAGACCCAGTACTTC. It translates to CASSPSGGFQETQYF.

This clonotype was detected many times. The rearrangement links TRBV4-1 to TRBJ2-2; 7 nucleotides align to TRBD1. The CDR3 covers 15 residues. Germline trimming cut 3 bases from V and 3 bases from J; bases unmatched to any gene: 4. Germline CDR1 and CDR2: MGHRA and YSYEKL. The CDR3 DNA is TGCGCCAGCAGCCAGACAGGGTATTACACCGGGGAGCTGTTTTTT. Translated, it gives CASSQTGYYTGELFF.

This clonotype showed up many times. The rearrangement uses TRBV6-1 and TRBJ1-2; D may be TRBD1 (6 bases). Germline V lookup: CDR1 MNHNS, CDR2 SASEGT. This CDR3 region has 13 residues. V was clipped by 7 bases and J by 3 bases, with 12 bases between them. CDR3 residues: CASTEDSYYGYTF. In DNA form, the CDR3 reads TGTGCCAGCACTGAGGACAGCTACTATGGCTACACCTTC.

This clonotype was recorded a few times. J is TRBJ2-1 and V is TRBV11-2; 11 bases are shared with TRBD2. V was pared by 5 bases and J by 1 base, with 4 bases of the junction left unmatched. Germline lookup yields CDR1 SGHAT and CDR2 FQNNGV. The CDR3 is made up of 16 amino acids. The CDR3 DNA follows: TGTGCCAGCAGCATCAGACTAGCGGGGTCCTACAATGAGCAGTTCTTC. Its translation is CASSIRLAGSYNEQFF.

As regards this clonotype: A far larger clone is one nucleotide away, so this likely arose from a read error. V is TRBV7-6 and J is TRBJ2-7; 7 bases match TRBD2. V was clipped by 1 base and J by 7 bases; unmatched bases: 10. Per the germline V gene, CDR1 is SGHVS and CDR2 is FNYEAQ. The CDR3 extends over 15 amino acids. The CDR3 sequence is CASSLVGGMYNEQYF. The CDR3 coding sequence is TGTGCCAGCAGCTTAGTGGGAGGGATGTACAATGAGCAGTACTTC.